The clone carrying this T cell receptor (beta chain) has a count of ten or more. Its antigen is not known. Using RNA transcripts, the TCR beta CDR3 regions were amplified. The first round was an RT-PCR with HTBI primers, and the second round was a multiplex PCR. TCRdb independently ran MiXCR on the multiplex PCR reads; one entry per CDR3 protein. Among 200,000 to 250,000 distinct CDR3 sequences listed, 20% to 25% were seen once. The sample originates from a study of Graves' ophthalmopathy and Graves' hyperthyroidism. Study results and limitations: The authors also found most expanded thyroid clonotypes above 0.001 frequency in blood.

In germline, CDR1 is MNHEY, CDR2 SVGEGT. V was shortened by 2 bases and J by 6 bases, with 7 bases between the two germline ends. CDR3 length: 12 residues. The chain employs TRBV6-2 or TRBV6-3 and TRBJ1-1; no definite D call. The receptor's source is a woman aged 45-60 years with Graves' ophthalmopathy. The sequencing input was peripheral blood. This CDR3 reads CASSYGFAEAFF. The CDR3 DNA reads TGTGCCAGCAGTTACGGGTTTGCTGAAGCTTTCTTT.